Presented here are 26 T cell receptor beta chains from one specimen sequenced in a study of vaccination and CD4 T cells after COVID-19. These receptors' targets are unknown. The treatment is: roughly ten-day PBMC culture with coronavirus spike peptide pools or control peptides (ViraFEST assay). Cultured CD4+ T cells had their DNA profiled by the Oncomine TCR Beta short-read assay. In TCRdb, the PCR reads were re-called with MiXCR into one record per CDR3 protein. Altogether roughly 15,000 distinct CDR3 sequences are present, 50% to 65% being singletons, with the ten largest covering approximately 10%. Material: CD4+ T cells from blood, cultured in vitro. These receptors were collected from a human donor who had recovered from COVID-19.

This clonotype appeared once. The gene calls are TRBV7-2 and TRBJ2-7; no definite D call. From germline, CDR1 is SGHTA and CDR2 FQGNSA. Trimming pared 5 bases from V and 2 bases from J, leaving 19 bases between. The CDR3 is 16 amino acids. CDR3 region: CASSPGRRRKTYEQYF. The CDR3 bases are TGTGCCAGCAGCCCCGGACGACGCAGGAAGACCTACGAGCAGTACTTC.

This clonotype has more than one count but fewer than ten. The chain carries TRBV10-1 and TRBJ1-2; no firm D call. There are 15 residues in the CDR3. Germline-derived CDR1 and CDR2 are WNHNN and SYGVQD (reference sequence). Trimming left V 0 bases short and J 4 bases short, with 12 bases between. CDR3 DNA: TGCGCCAGCAGTGAGTCCCGGGATTCGGGCTATGGCTACACCTTC. It encodes CASSESRDSGYGYTF.

This clonotype has a single count. The chain recombines TRBV19 with TRBJ2-5, with a possible D match to TRBD1 (5 bases). V was trimmed by 5 bases and J by 0 bases, leaving 10 bases between them. The CDR3 totals 14 residues. The germline V gene has CDR1 LNHDA and CDR2 SQIVND (reference sequence). The CDR3 protein is CASSPRQNQETQYF. The CDR3 nucleotides read TGTGCCAGTAGTCCTCGACAGAACCAAGAGACCCAGTACTTC.

V gene TRBV7-9 combines with J gene TRBJ2-5; 11 positions agree with TRBD2. This CDR3 comprises 14 residues. Unmatched junction bases numbered 1, after V lost 2 bases and J lost 5 bases. Germline V lookup: CDR1 SEHNR, CDR2 FQNEAQ (reference sequence). The CDR3 loop is CASSLLAGGETQYF. The CDR3, as DNA: TGTGCCAGCAGCTTATTAGCGGGAGGGGAGACCCAGTACTTC.

This chain joins TRBV6-1 and TRBJ1-5; 8 nucleotides align to TRBD1. Per germline, CDR1 MNHNS and CDR2 SASEGT. This CDR3 has 14 residues. V shed 6 bases and J 4 bases; nucleotides not matched to a gene: 5. CDR3 in DNA: TGTGCCAGCAGCTCCGGACAGGGAAATCAGCCCCAGCATTTT. Translation: CASSSGQGNQPQHF.

V and J are TRBV20-1 and TRBJ2-5; no firm D call. Germline assignment: CDR1 DFQATT and CDR2 SNEGSKA (reference sequence). The V and J ends lost 3 bases and 5 bases respectively, with 16 bases between them. The CDR3 runs 14 residues. CDR3 bases: TGCAGTGCTAGTCGCTTGATGGGCCTTGAGACCCAGTACTTC. This codes for CSASRLMGLETQYF.

The CDR3 region has the DNA TGTGCCAGCAGCTTAGTTCGGGGGGACAGGGCGGGACTTGGCTACACCTTC. Amino acids: CASSLVRGDRAGLGYTF. V is TRBV7-8 and J is TRBJ1-2; TRBD1 agrees at 9 bases. The CDR3 has 17 amino acids. V gave up 1 base and J gave up 7 bases; unmatched junction bases: 13. Germline CDR1 reads SGHVS; CDR2 reads FQNEAQ.

V gene TRBV28 combines with J gene TRBJ1-5; TRBD1 matches at 10 bases. Germline values: CDR1 MDHEN, CDR2 SYDVKM. V shed 4 bases and J 6 bases; nucleotides not matched to a gene: 6. The CDR3 has 15 residues. CDR3 in amino acids: CASSSWTGGSQPQHF. CDR3 nucleotide sequence: TGTGCCAGCAGTTCGTGGACAGGGGGTTCTCAGCCCCAGCATTTT.

V usage is TRBV7-9 and J usage is TRBJ2-2; 8 bases map to TRBD2. Losses at the gene ends were 5 bases for V and 11 bases for J; bases not matched to a gene: 13. The germline gives CDR1 SEHNR, CDR2 FQNEAQ (reference sequence). This CDR3 has 15 residues. CDR3 nucleotides: TGTGCCAGCAGCGCAGGACTAGCTGACATAAGCGAGCTGTTTTTT. Protein product: CASSAGLADISELFF.

V is TRBV20-1 and J is TRBJ2-7; no clear D gene. Germline CDR1 is DFQATT and CDR2 is SNEGSKA (reference sequence). There are 12 residues in the CDR3. Trimming shortened V by 4 bases and J by 5 bases, and 12 bases separated the two germline ends. The CDR3 DNA is TGCAGTGCTATTCGGAGCATCCACGAGCAGTACTTC. This encodes CSAIRSIHEQYF.

The V and J genes are TRBV7-3 and TRBJ2-3, with TRBD1 matching 8 bases. V was pared by 5 bases and J by 3 bases, with 7 bases of the junction left unmatched. This CDR3 contains 15 residues. Per the germline V gene, CDR1 is SGHTA and CDR2 is FQGTGA. This chain's CDR3 is CASSGQGRGTDTQYF. The CDR3, as DNA: TGTGCCAGCAGCGGACAGGGTCGAGGGACAGATACGCAGTATTTT.

This rearrangement joins TRBV20-1 to TRBJ2-3, with unresolved D. The V gene lost 0 bases and the J gene lost 2 bases, with 9 bases spanning the gap. CDR1 is DFQATT, CDR2 SNEGSKA, per germline (reference sequence). The CDR3 sequence is 14 residues long. The chain's CDR3 is CSARDPPSTDTQYF. CDR3 bases: TGCAGTGCTAGAGATCCCCCGTCCACAGATACGCAGTATTTT.

The sample holds a few counts of this clonotype. This chain links TRBV10-3 with TRBJ2-2; D not certain. CDR1 and CDR2 (germline): ENHRY, SYGVKD. CDR3 length: 17 residues. V lost 0 bases, J lost 0 bases, and 11 bases lay in between. CDR3 nucleotide sequence: TGTGCCATCAGTGAGTCGATCGGTTACGCGAACACCGGGGAGCTGTTTTTT. It is translated as CAISESIGYANTGELFF.

The chain has TRBV3-1 and TRBJ2-1, with D possibly matching TRBD2 (10 bases). The V gene's germline CDR1 is LGHDT and CDR2 YNNKEL (reference sequence). CDR3 length: 21 residues. Trimming left V 3 bases short and J 14 bases short, with 41 bases between. The CDR3 loop is CASSHLPDRGNSGRERQKKFF. The CDR3, as DNA: TGTGCCAGCAGCCACCTCCCGGACAGGGGAAACAGCGGGAGGGAACGACAGAAGAAGTTCTTC.

The rearrangement uses TRBV28 and TRBJ1-2; weak D call: TRBD1 (5 bases). The V gene's germline CDR1 is MDHEN and CDR2 SYDVKM. V dropped 6 bases and J dropped 0 bases, with 14 bases sitting between them. CDR3 length: 15 residues. The CDR3 here is CASRHNDRANYGYTF. For the CDR3, the DNA is TGTGCCAGCAGACACAATGACAGAGCTAACTATGGCTACACCTTC.

The chain employs TRBV12-3 or TRBV12-4 and TRBJ2-1; 11 bases are shared with TRBD2. V shed 4 bases, J shed 1 base, and the junction held 9 bases outside the gene matches. The length of the CDR3 is 18 residues. The CDR3 region has the DNA TGTGCCAGCAGTTCGCTAGCGGGAGGTATTAGATCCTACAATGAGCAGTTCTTC. As protein: CASSSLAGGIRSYNEQFF.

This clonotype came up a few times. The chain is built from TRBV28 and TRBJ1-2; unclear D gene. V was clipped by 11 bases and J by 4 bases, with 20 bases between them. Germline V gene lookup returns CDR1 MDHEN and CDR2 SYDVKM. CDR3 length: 14 amino acids. CDR3 coding DNA: TGTGCCTGCCGCAAGGCAGCCCTTTCCTATGGCTACACCTTC. The encoded protein is CACRKAALSYGYTF.

This sequence joins TRBV19 and TRBJ1-1, with 9 bases lining up with TRBD1. Germline CDR1 LNHDA, CDR2 SQIVND (reference sequence). This CDR3 contains 15 residues. Trimming cost V 6 bases and J 1 base; bases outside gene matches: 6. CDR3 sequence: CASRKPGQGNTEAFF. The DNA of the CDR3 is TGTGCCAGTAGGAAACCGGGACAGGGGAACACTGAAGCTTTCTTT.

This clonotype was recorded only once. The genes are TRBV24-1 and TRBJ2-3; D call uncertain. The germline V and J ends were trimmed by 1 base and 1 base, with 14 bases remaining between them. The CDR3 contains 17 residues. From germline, CDR1 is KGHDR and CDR2 SFDVKD. Here the CDR3 reads CATSDFWHSKGTDTQYF. CDR3 coding DNA: TGTGCCACCAGTGATTTCTGGCATTCGAAGGGCACAGATACGCAGTATTTT.

The chain uses TRBV27 and TRBJ2-3, with 8 bases fitting TRBD1. CDR3 length: 17 amino acids. From germline, CDR1 is MNHEY and CDR2 SMNVEV (reference sequence). Trimming cost V 3 bases and J 0 bases; bases outside gene matches: 8. The CDR3 spells CASSFWDRPSSTDTQYF. The CDR3 DNA sequence: TGTGCCAGCAGTTTCTGGGACAGGCCCTCTAGCACAGATACGCAGTATTTT.

This clonotype occurred a few times. The chain has TRBV12-3 or TRBV12-4 and TRBJ2-2; 7 bases align to TRBD2. The CDR3 spans 13 residues. Losses at the gene ends were 8 bases for V and 1 base for J; bases not matched to a gene: 1. The CDR3 sequence: CASGRGNTGELFF. The CDR3 DNA follows: TGTGCCAGCGGGAGGGGGAACACCGGGGAGCTGTTTTTT.

The V call is TRBV12-3 or TRBV12-4, the J call TRBJ2-1, with D maybe TRBD2 (5 bases). The V and J ends lost 3 bases and 4 bases respectively, with 7 bases between them. This CDR3 comprises 13 residues. The CDR3 region is CASSLDSYNEQFF. CDR3 DNA sequence: TGTGCCAGCAGTTTGGACTCTTACAATGAGCAGTTCTTC.

V is TRBV7-2 and J is TRBJ1-1; no firm D call. The CDR3 totals 14 residues. With 2 bases removed from V and 3 bases from J, the gap between germline ends came to 10 bases. Per the germline V gene, CDR1 is SGHTA and CDR2 is FQGNSA. As DNA, the CDR3 is TGTGCCAGCAGCTTACGCAGGCCGTACACTGAAGCTTTCTTT. Its protein is CASSLRRPYTEAFF.

The V gene is TRBV19, the J gene TRBJ2-5; D could derive from TRBD1 or TRBD2 (5 bases each). This CDR3 has 15 amino acids. Trimming removed 5 bases at V and 5 bases at J, with 18 bases between. Germline lookup yields CDR1 LNHDA and CDR2 SQIVND (reference sequence). DNA of the CDR3: TGTGCCAGTAGTTCCCCCTTTGGGACCGGGGAGACCCAGTACTTC. The encoded protein is CASSSPFGTGETQYF.

The CDR3 DNA sequence: TGTGCCAGCAGCTCGCAACTTCGGGGAATCGATGGCTACACCTTC. Its translation: CASSSQLRGIDGYTF. The chain carries TRBV5-4 and TRBJ1-2; no definite D call. CDR1 and CDR2 from the germline V gene are SGHNT and YYREEE (reference sequence). This CDR3 is 15 amino acids long. Trimming stripped 3 bases from V and 6 bases from J, with 18 bases between.

The chain has TRBV5-4 and TRBJ2-5; weak D call: TRBD2 (6 bases). Trimming left V 4 bases short and J 3 bases short, with 16 bases between. The CDR3 runs 15 residues. CDR1 and CDR2 from the germline V gene are SGHNT and YYREEE (reference sequence). The CDR3 coding sequence is TGTGCCAGCAGCCGTTCCGGAGGGCCCGAAGAGACCCAGTACTTC. Its protein product is CASSRSGGPEETQYF.